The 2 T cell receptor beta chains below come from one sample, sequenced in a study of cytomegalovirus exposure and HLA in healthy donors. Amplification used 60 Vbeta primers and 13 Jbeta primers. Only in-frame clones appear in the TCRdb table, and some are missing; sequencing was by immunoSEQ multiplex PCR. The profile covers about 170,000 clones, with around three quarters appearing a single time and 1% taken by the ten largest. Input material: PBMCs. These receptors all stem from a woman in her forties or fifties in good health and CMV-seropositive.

The CDR3 DNA reads as TGTGCCAGCAGTGAATATTACCCGACAGGGGGCTTTTCACCCCTCCACTTT. Protein product: CASSEYYPTGGFSPLHF. The V and J genes are TRBV25-1 and TRBJ1-6; 10 bases align to TRBD1. V trimming: 0 bases; J trimming: 9 bases; junction bases outside the gene matches: 8. Germline CDR1 reads MGHDK; CDR2 reads SYGVNS. The CDR3 covers 17 residues.

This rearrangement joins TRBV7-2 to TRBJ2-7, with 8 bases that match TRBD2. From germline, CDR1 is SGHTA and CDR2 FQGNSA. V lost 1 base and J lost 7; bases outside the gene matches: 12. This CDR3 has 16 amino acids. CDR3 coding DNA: TGTGCCAGCAGCTTAGGGGGACTAGTAAAATCGGGTGAGCAGTACTTC. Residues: CASSLGGLVKSGEQYF.